This TCR beta chain came from a study of prognosis after radiotherapy for stage I lung cancer. This clonotype was observed many times. Two-round multiplex PCR, the amplification method, yielded TCR beta CDR3 from genomic DNA. The use of primers specific to each TRBV and TRBJ gene characterized first-round PCR. TCRdb reprocessed the multiplex PCR reads with MiXCR, giving one entry per CDR3 protein. This table holds 15,000 to 20,000 distinct CDR3 sequences, roughly 26% found once. Deletions cut 6 bases from V and 1 base from J, with 10 bases between. The CDR3 totals 13 residues. Germline-derived CDR1 and CDR2 are MNHNS and SASEGT.

The sequences come from PBMCs, collected before or after stereotactic body radiation therapy (not recorded which). The chain combines TRBV6-1 with TRBJ2-7; tentative D call: TRBD1 (5 bases). This TCR came from a donor aged 50 or older with non-small cell lung cancer. The CDR3 DNA sequence: TGTGCCAGCAGCCTGCAGGGATCCTACGAGCAGTACTTC. It codes for CASSLQGSYEQYF.